This TCR beta chain was recorded in a study of Ad26.COV2.S vaccination and SARS-CoV-2 variants. On the study more broadly: Ad26.COV2.S shots went into the muscle once or twice, 56 days apart. Study results and limitations: Participants given vaccine showed non-spike TCR breadth similar to that of placebo recipients. Post-vaccination breadth of spike-specific CD8+ and CD4+ T cell responses was reportedly substantial.

V dropped 0 bases and J dropped 3 bases, with 12 bases sitting between them. Germline V CDR1 and CDR2: LGHNA, YSLEER. The CDR3 is 15 amino acids. Specified treatment: some 19 received Ad26.COV2.S at low or high dose, single or two shots; 5 received placebo; per-sample allocation not given. Samples analyzed were those drawn on day 63 after the first vaccine or placebo injection. Ad26 vector vaccine expressed Wuhan-strain SARS-CoV-2 spike. In the case of this clone: Its antigen is undetermined.

Generated by immunoSEQ multiplex PCR, the TCRdb table keeps only in-frame clones and is missing some. The data contain 300,000 to 500,000 clones, about nine tenths of them singletons. The sample was peripheral blood, taken in a trial of Ad26.COV2.S vaccine versus placebo. V is TRBV4-3 and J is TRBJ2-7, with D perhaps matching TRBD2 (5 bases). The TCR was taken from a person between 18 and 60 years old who received the Ad26.COV2.S COVID-19 vaccine or a placebo. The CDR3 DNA is TGCGCCAGCAGCCAAGATCGTTCCGGGGTCTACGAGCAGTACTTC. Protein: CASSQDRSGVYEQYF.